Below are 29 T cell receptor beta chains sequenced from a single sample in a study of control samples from healthy donors and cancer patients. Some clones are missing from TCRdb's copy, which holds only in-frame ones; the method was immunoSEQ multiplex PCR. This sample yields some 78,000 clones, of which 85% to 90% are seen a single time; 6.5% to 8% belongs to the top ten. Input material: blood. The receptors here all came from a woman aged 60-70 years in good health.

The V and J genes are TRBV5-8 and TRBJ2-6, with D possibly TRBD2 on 6 matching bases. The CDR3 extends over 17 amino acids. Per germline, CDR1 SGHTS and CDR2 YDEGEE. Trimming removed 2 bases from V and 0 bases from J, with 12 bases in between. The CDR3 spells CASSLNGRGSGANVLTF. CDR3 nucleotide sequence: TGTGCCAGCAGCTTAAACGGGCGGGGCTCTGGGGCCAACGTCCTGACTTTC. Looking up the rest from reference TRBV5-8 and TRBJ2-6 gives the full variable domain: EAGVTQSPTHLIKTRGQQATLRCSPISGHTSVYWYQQALGLGLQFLLWYDEGEERNRGNFPPRFSGRQFPNYSSELNVNALELEDSALYLCASSLNGRGSGANVLTFGAGSRLTVL.

This rearrangement joins TRBV7-2 to TRBJ2-5; a possible D gene is TRBD2 (6 bases). Germline V gene sequence: CDR1 SGHTA, CDR2 FQGNSA. V dropped 4 bases and J dropped 5 bases, with 8 bases sitting between them. This CDR3 has 12 amino acids. CDR3 region: CASSSAGETQYF. The CDR3 DNA reads TGTGCCAGCAGCTCGGCGGGGGAGACCCAGTACTTC.

The chain links TRBV27 to TRBJ2-6; a possible D gene is TRBD1 (6 bases). V was pared by 6 bases and J by 2 bases, with 11 bases between. The CDR3 is made up of 15 amino acids. Germline values: CDR1 MNHEY, CDR2 SMNVEV (reference sequence). The CDR3 loop is CASRQGPTGANVLTF. CDR3 DNA sequence: TGTGCCAGCAGACAGGGACCAACTGGGGCCAACGTCCTGACTTTC.

This chain uses TRBV28 with TRBJ2-1; 11 bases are shared with TRBD2. Germline CDR1 and CDR2: MDHEN and SYDVKM. The CDR3 covers 16 residues. Unmatched junction bases numbered 4, after V lost 6 bases and J lost 0 bases. Written as DNA, the CDR3 is TGTGCCAGCAGGCGACTAGCGGGACGCTCCTACAATGAGCAGTTCTTC. This encodes CASRRLAGRSYNEQFF.

The genes are TRBV5-1 and TRBJ2-5, with D perhaps matching TRBD2 (6 bases). Trimming removed 5 bases from V and 2 bases from J, with 19 bases in between. CDR3 length: 16 amino acids. The germline gives CDR1 SGHRS, CDR2 YFSETQ. The CDR3 loop is CASRQEGVAVQETQYF. The CDR3 DNA reads TGCGCCAGCAGACAAGAGGGAGTAGCGGTACAAGAGACCCAGTACTTC.

The V gene is TRBV20-1, the J gene TRBJ1-5; no firm D call. The CDR3 consists of 12 residues. CDR1 is DFQATT and CDR2 is SNEGSKA in the germline V gene (reference sequence). Trimming removed 3 bases from V and 1 base from J, with 4 bases in between. CDR3 in DNA: TGCAGTGCTAGTGACAGCAATCAGCCCCAGCATTTT. Its translation: CSASDSNQPQHF.

J is TRBJ2-1 and V is TRBV28; 9 bases are shared with TRBD1. The CDR3 has 15 residues. Germline V CDR1 and CDR2: MDHEN, SYDVKM. J was trimmed by 3 bases and V by 6 bases; bases with no gene match: 6. CDR3 sequence reads: CASSVDRGFYNEQFF. CDR3 nucleotides: TGTGCCAGCAGCGTGGACAGGGGATTCTACAATGAGCAGTTCTTC. Full variable domain (rest looked up from reference TRBV28 and TRBJ2-1): DVKVTQSSRYLVKRTGEKVFLECVQDMDHENMFWYRQDPGLGLRLIYFSYDVKMKEKGDIPEGYSVSREKKERFSLILESASTNQTSMYLCASSVDRGFYNEQFFGPGTRLTVL.

The chain recombines TRBV18 with TRBJ1-4, with D hard to call. The CDR3 covers 14 residues. Germline V gene data show CDR1 as KGHSH and CDR2 as LQKENI. V gave up 4 bases and J gave up 0 bases, with 6 bases separating them. CDR3 amino acids: CASSHLATNEKLFF. The CDR3 DNA sequence: TGTGCCAGCTCACACTTGGCAACTAATGAAAAACTGTTTTTT. Drawing the rest from reference TRBV18 and TRBJ1-4, the complete variable domain is NAGVMQNPRHLVRRRGQEARLRCSPMKGHSHVYWYRQLPEEGLKFMVYLQKENIIDESGMPKERFSAEFPKEGPSILRIQQVVRGDSAAYFCASSHLATNEKLFFGSGTQLSVL.

The chain has TRBV6-1 and TRBJ1-6; D may be TRBD1 (6 bases). V was shortened by 0 bases and J by 7 bases, with 13 bases between the two germline ends. This CDR3 spans 16 amino acids. Germline CDR1 MNHNS, CDR2 SASEGT. The CDR3 loop is CASSEAWGARNSPLHF. The CDR3 nucleotides are TGTGCCAGCAGTGAAGCATGGGGGGCGCGGAATTCACCCCTCCACTTT.

The V and J genes are TRBV6-2 or TRBV6-3 and TRBJ2-1, with 13 bases fitting TRBD2. CDR1 and CDR2 (germline): MNHEY, SVGEGT. This CDR3 has 14 residues. V trimming: 5 bases; J trimming: 10 bases; junction bases outside the gene matches: 5. Here the CDR3 DNA reads TGTGCCAGCAGTGGAAGACTAGCGGGGGGCGAGCAGTTCTTC. It codes for CASSGRLAGGEQFF.

The chain recombines TRBV4-3 with TRBJ1-4, with a possible D match to TRBD1 (6 bases). The V end was cut by 1 base, the J end by 4 bases, with 16 bases between. The CDR3 totals 17 residues. Per the germline V gene, CDR1 is LGHNA and CDR2 is YSLEER. Written as DNA, the CDR3 is TGCGCCAGCAGCCAAGGGGGTGGGGGGCGGCGTAATGAAAAACTGTTTTTT. Translating gives CASSQGGGGRRNEKLFF.

This chain uses TRBV3-1 (or the pseudogene TRBV3-2) with TRBJ2-1; D perhaps matches TRBD2 (7 bases). Between the trimmed V and J ends, which lost 5 bases and 0 bases, there was a span of 14 bases. Per germline, CDR1 LGHDT and CDR2 YNNKEL (reference sequence). The CDR3 consists of 16 residues. CDR3 amino acids: CASSKGGGFSYNEQFF. The CDR3 DNA sequence: TGTGCCAGCAGCAAGGGAGGGGGGTTCTCCTACAATGAGCAGTTCTTC.

This CDR3 is CASSSGQFMNTEAFF. The CDR3 DNA is TGTGCCAGCAGTTCGGGACAGTTCATGAACACTGAAGCTTTCTTT. The genes are TRBV27 and TRBJ1-1; 7 positions agree with TRBD1. There are 15 residues in the CDR3. Losses at the gene ends were 4 bases for V and 0 bases for J; bases not matched to a gene: 5. Germline CDR1 MNHEY, CDR2 SMNVEV (reference sequence).

The rearrangement links TRBV10-1 to TRBJ2-5; D gene ambiguous. Trimming removed 2 bases from V and 4 bases from J, with 11 bases in between. The CDR3 consists of 14 residues. Germline CDR1 reads WNHNN; CDR2 reads SYGVQD (reference sequence). In DNA form, the CDR3 reads TGCGCCAGCAGTGAGGACACCCCAGGAGAGACCCAGTACTTC. It codes for CASSEDTPGETQYF.

The V and J genes are TRBV9 and TRBJ2-2; D uncertain. The V and J ends lost 0 bases and 4 bases respectively, with 13 bases between them. The germline gives CDR1 SGDLS, CDR2 YYNGEE. The CDR3 is made up of 16 amino acids. DNA for the CDR3: TGTGCCAGCAGCGTAGAATGGCGGAGCGCCACCGGGGAGCTGTTTTTT. Its translation is CASSVEWRSATGELFF.

In the case of this clone: Different DNA sequences within this sample yield the same CDR3. This CDR3 is CASSETGGRGYTF. The CDR3 DNA reads as TGTGCCAGCAGCGAAACGGGGGGTCGGGGCTACACCTTC. This chain links TRBV28 with TRBJ1-2; a weak D match, TRBD1 (5 bases). Germline values: CDR1 MDHEN, CDR2 SYDVKM. V lost 6 bases and J 8 bases, leaving 16 bases between the germline ends. The CDR3 is 13 residues long.

CDR3 sequence: CASTLQGYAEAFF. In DNA form, the CDR3 reads TGTGCCAGCACCTTACAGGGTTACGCTGAAGCTTTCTTT. The rearrangement uses TRBV5-4 and TRBJ1-1; maybe TRBD1 (6 bases). V dropped 6 bases and J dropped 6 bases, with 15 bases sitting between them. CDR1 and CDR2 (germline): SGHNT, YYREEE (reference sequence). This CDR3 comprises 13 residues. The full variable domain, in which reference TRBV5-4 and TRBJ1-1 provide the parts outside the CDR3, is ETGVTQSPTHLIKTRGQQVTLRCSSQSGHNTVSWYQQALGQGPQFIFQYYREEENGRGNFPPRFSGLQFPNYSSELNVNALELDDSALYLCASTLQGYAEAFFGQGTRLTVV.

The rearrangement joins TRBV7-2 to TRBJ1-2; unclear D gene. The CDR3 sequence is 11 residues long. V dropped 5 bases and J dropped 13 bases, with 14 bases sitting between them. CDR1 is SGHTA, CDR2 FQGNSA, per germline. The CDR3 here is CASSPRLVRTF. For the CDR3, the DNA is TGTGCCAGCAGCCCCCGGCTTGTTCGCACCTTC.

V is TRBV27 and J is TRBJ2-6; D gene uncertain. The length of the CDR3 is 15 residues. CDR1 and CDR2 (germline): MNHEY, SMNVEV (reference sequence). Trimming removed 4 bases from V and 0 bases from J, with 7 bases in between. CDR3 amino acids: CASSSPFSGANVLTF. The CDR3 DNA sequence: TGTGCCAGCAGTTCACCTTTCTCTGGGGCCAACGTCCTGACTTTC.

The gene calls are TRBV7-9 and TRBJ2-1, with TRBD2 as a possible D gene (6 bases). The CDR3 runs to 14 residues. Germline V gives CDR1 SEHNR, CDR2 FQNEAQ (reference sequence). Trimming shortened V by 0 bases and J by 7 bases, and 10 bases separated the two germline ends. The CDR3 DNA reads as TGTGCCAGCAGCTTAGCGGAGGGGAGGAATGAGCAGTTCTTC. Translating it yields CASSLAEGRNEQFF.

This sequence joins TRBV20-1 and TRBJ2-3; D unclear. Germline V gene lookup returns CDR1 DFQATT and CDR2 SNEGSKA (reference sequence). The CDR3 is made up of 11 amino acids. V shed 5 bases and J shed 2 bases, with 5 bases lying between them. In nucleotides, the CDR3 is TGCAGTGCTCTATACACAGATACGCAGTATTTT. As protein: CSALYTDTQYF.

This clone was found a few times. The J gene is TRBJ1-2, the V gene TRBV2; 9 positions match TRBD1. The CDR3 loop spans 17 amino acids. The ends lost 4 bases at V and 2 bases at J; junction bases unmatched: 11. Germline CDR1 is SNHLY and CDR2 is FYNNEI. The CDR3 region has the DNA TGTGCCAGCAGTGCACAGGGGGCGAAGGGGGGGAACTATGGCTACACCTTC. Translation gives CASSAQGAKGGNYGYTF.

The CDR3 DNA sequence: TGCGCCAGCAGCCGCGAATTACCTGGTCCCTATGGCTACACCTTC. Translation: CASSRELPGPYGYTF. The V call is TRBV4-3, the J call TRBJ1-2, with D unresolved. Trimming stripped 4 bases from V and 4 bases from J, with 16 bases between. CDR1 is LGHNA, CDR2 YSLEER, per germline. The CDR3 is 15 residues long.

To note about this clone: Other nucleotide sequences in the sample specify the same CDR3. J is TRBJ1-1 and V is TRBV18; D gene uncertain. Germline CDR1 reads KGHSH; CDR2 reads LQKENI. Trimming took 6 bases from V and 0 from J, leaving 5 bases between them. There are 12 residues in the CDR3. This CDR3 is CASSPLNTEAFF. The CDR3 DNA follows: TGTGCCAGCTCGCCGTTGAACACTGAAGCTTTCTTT. The complete variable domain, with remaining parts taken from reference TRBV18 and TRBJ1-1, reads NAGVMQNPRHLVRRRGQEARLRCSPMKGHSHVYWYRQLPEEGLKFMVYLQKENIIDESGMPKERFSAEFPKEGPSILRIQQVVRGDSAAYFCASSPLNTEAFFGQGTRLTVV.

V and J are TRBV5-1 and TRBJ2-2; 9 nucleotides agree with TRBD2. Trimming cost V 0 bases and J 6 bases; bases outside gene matches: 12. Germline V gives CDR1 SGHRS, CDR2 YFSETQ. The CDR3 spans 18 residues. CDR3 in amino acids: CASSLAVSGSFFAGELFF. As DNA, the CDR3 is TGCGCCAGCAGCTTGGCGGTTAGCGGGAGTTTTTTCGCCGGGGAGCTGTTTTTT.

J is TRBJ1-3 and V is TRBV7-7; the D gene is possibly TRBD1 (6 bases). V lost 4 bases and J 15 bases, leaving 10 bases between the germline ends. This CDR3 has 10 amino acids. Per the germline V gene, CDR1 is SSHAT and CDR2 is FNYEAQ (reference sequence). DNA for the CDR3: TGTGCCAGCAGCTGGGACATGCGATATTTT. Amino acids: CASSWDMRYF.

V and J are TRBV2 and TRBJ1-2; D not certain. The CDR3 loop spans 13 amino acids. Deletions cut 3 bases from V and 2 bases from J, with 7 bases between. CDR1 is SNHLY and CDR2 is FYNNEI in the germline V gene. CDR3 coding DNA: TGTGCCAGCAGTGAGCAGGCAAACTATGGCTACACCTTC. This codes for CASSEQANYGYTF.

V gene TRBV7-2 combines with J gene TRBJ2-1; 13 bases agree with TRBD2. Per the germline V gene, CDR1 is SGHTA and CDR2 is FQGNSA. CDR3 length: 17 amino acids. With 5 bases clipped from V and 6 bases from J, the junction kept 10 bases outside the gene matches. The CDR3: CASSPPPGLAGTNEQFF. In DNA, the CDR3 is TGTGCCAGCAGCCCCCCCCCGGGACTAGCGGGAACCAATGAGCAGTTCTTC. The full variable domain, in which reference TRBV7-2 and TRBJ2-1 provide the parts outside the CDR3, is GAGVSQSPSNKVTEKGKDVELRCDPISGHTALYWYRQSLGQGLEFLIYFQGNSAPDKSGLPSDRFSAERTGGSVSTLTIQRTQQEDSAVYLCASSPPPGLAGTNEQFFGPGTRLTVL.

The chain uses TRBV28 and TRBJ1-6; TRBD1 might be the D (5 bases). Germline V lookup: CDR1 MDHEN, CDR2 SYDVKM. This CDR3 is 19 amino acids long. The V and J ends lost 4 bases and 0 bases respectively, with 19 bases between them. In nucleotides, the CDR3 is TGTGCCAGCAGTTCAACCCGCTCAGGGAGAAGCTCCTATAATTCACCCCTCCACTTT. This codes for CASSSTRSGRSSYNSPLHF.